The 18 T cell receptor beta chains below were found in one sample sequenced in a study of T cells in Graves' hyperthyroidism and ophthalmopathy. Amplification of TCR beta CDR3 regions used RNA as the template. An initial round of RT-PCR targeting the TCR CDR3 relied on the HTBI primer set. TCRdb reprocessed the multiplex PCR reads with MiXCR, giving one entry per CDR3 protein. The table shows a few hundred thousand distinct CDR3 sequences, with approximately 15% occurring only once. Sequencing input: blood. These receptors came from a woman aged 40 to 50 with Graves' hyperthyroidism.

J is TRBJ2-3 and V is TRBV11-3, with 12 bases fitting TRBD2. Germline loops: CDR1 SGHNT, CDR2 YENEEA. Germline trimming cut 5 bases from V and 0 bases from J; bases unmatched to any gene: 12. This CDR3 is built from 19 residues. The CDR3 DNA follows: TGTGCCAGCAGCCCATCGACTAGCGGGAGAGCTTCTAGCACAGATACGCAGTATTTT. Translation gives CASSPSTSGRASSTDTQYF.

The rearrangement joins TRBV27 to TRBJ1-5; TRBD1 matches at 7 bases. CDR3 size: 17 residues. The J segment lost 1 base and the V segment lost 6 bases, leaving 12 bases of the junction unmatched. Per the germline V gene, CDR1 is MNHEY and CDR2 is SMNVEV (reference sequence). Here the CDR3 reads CASRPTGRYGSNQPQHF. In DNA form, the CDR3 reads TGTGCCAGCAGACCGACAGGGAGGTACGGGAGCAATCAGCCCCAGCATTTT.

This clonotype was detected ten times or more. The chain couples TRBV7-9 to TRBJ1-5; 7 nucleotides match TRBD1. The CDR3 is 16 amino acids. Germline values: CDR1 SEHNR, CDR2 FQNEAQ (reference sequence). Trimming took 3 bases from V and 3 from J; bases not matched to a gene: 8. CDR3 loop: CASSLDRTGANQPQHF. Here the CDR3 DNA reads TGTGCCAGCAGCTTGGATCGAACAGGGGCCAATCAGCCCCAGCATTTT. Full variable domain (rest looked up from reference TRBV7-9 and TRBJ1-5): DTGVSQNPRHKITKRGQNVTFRCDPISEHNRLYWYRQTLGQGPEFLTYFQNEAQLEKSRLLSDRFSAERPKGSFSTLEIQRTEQGDSAMYLCASSLDRTGANQPQHFGDGTRLSIL.

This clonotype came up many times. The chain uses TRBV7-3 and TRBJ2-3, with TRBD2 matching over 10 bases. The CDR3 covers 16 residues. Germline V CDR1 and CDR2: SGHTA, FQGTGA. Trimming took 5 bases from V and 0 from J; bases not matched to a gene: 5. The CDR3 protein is CASSDGTSVSTDTQYF. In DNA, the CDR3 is TGTGCCAGCAGCGATGGGACTAGCGTTAGCACAGATACGCAGTATTTT.

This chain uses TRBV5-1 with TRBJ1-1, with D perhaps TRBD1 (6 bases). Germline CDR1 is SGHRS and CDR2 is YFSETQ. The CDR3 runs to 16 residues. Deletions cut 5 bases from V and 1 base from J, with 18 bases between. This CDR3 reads CASSLPAGGGNTEAFF. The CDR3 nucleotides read TGCGCCAGCAGTTTACCAGCGGGGGGCGGGAACACTGAAGCTTTCTTT.

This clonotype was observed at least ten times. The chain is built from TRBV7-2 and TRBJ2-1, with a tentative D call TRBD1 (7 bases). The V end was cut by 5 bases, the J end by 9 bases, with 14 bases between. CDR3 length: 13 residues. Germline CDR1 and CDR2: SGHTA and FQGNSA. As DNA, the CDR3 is TGTGCCAGCAGCGTACAGGGGAGGAGTGAGCAGTTCTTC. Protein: CASSVQGRSEQFF.

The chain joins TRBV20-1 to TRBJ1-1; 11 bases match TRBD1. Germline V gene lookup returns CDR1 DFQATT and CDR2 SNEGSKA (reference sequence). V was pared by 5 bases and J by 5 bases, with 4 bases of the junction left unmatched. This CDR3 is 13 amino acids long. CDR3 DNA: TGCAGTGCTGGACAGGGGGCTTGGACTGAAGCTTTCTTT. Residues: CSAGQGAWTEAFF.

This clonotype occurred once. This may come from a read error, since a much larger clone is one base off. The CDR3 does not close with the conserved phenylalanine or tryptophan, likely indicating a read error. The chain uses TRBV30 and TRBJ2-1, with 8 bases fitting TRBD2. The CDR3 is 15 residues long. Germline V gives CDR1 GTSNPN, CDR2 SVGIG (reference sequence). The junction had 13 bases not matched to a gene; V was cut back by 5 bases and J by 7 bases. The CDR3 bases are TGTGCCTGGGGACGGGAGGGGGGGTATAAAAATGAGCAGTTCATC. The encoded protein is CAWGREGGYKNEQFI.

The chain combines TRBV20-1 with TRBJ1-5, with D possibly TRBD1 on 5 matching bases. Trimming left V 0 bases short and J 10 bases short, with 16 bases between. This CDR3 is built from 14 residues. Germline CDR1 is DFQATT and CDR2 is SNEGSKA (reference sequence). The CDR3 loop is CSARDTGPGAPQHF. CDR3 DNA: TGCAGTGCTAGAGATACGGGGCCGGGCGCCCCCCAGCATTTT.

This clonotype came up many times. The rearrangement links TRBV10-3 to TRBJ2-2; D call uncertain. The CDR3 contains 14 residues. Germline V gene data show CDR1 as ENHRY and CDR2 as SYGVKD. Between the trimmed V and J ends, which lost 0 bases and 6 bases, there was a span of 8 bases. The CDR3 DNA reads TGTGCCATCAGTGAGTCACCGATCTCCGGGGAGCTGTTTTTT. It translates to CAISESPISGELFF.

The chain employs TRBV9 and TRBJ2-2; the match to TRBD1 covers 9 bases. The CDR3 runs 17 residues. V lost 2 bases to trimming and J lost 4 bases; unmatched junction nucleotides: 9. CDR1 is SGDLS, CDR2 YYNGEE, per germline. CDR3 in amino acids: CASSVNEDRGSTGELFF. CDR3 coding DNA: TGTGCCAGCAGCGTGAATGAGGACAGGGGTTCCACCGGGGAGCTGTTTTTT.

This CDR3 is CASTPRLAEKNIQYF. The CDR3 DNA is TGTGCCAGTACCCCCCGGCTAGCGGAAAAAAACATTCAGTACTTC. J is TRBJ2-4 and V is TRBV19, with 7 bases lining up with TRBD2. Germline V gives CDR1 LNHDA, CDR2 SQIVND (reference sequence). Trimming at V came to 7 bases and at J to 4 bases, leaving 10 bases not matched to a gene. The CDR3 covers 15 residues.

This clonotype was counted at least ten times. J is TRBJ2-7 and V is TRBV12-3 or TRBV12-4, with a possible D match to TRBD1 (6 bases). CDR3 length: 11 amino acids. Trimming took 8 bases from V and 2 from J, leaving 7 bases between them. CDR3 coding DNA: TGTGCCAGCGGGGGCACCTACGAGCAGTACTTC. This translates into CASGGTYEQYF.

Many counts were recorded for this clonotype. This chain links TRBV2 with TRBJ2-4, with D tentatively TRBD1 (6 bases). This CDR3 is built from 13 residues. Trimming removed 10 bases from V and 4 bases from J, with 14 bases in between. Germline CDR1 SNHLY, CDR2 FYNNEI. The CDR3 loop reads CATRWTVKNIQYF. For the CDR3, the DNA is TGTGCCACTCGTTGGACAGTGAAAAACATTCAGTACTTC. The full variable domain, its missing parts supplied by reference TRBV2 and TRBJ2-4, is EPEVTQTPSHQVTQMGQEVILRCVPISNHLYFYWYRQILGQKVEFLVSFYNNEISEKSEIFDDQFSVERPDGSNFTLKIRSTKLEDSAMYFCATRWTVKNIQYFGAGTRLSVL.

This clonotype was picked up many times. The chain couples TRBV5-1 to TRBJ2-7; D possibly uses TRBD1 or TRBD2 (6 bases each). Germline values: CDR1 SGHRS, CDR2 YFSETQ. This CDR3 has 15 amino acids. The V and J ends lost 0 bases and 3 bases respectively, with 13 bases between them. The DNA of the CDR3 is TGCGCCAGCAGCTTGGCCTCGGGGGCCGACTACGAGCAGTACTTC. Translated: CASSLASGADYEQYF. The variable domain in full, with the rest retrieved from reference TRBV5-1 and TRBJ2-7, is KAGVTQTPRYLIKTRGQQVTLSCSPISGHRSVSWYQQTPGQGLQFLFEYFSETQRNKGNFPGRFSGRQFSNSRSEMNVSTLELGDSALYLCASSLASGADYEQYFGPGTRLTVT.

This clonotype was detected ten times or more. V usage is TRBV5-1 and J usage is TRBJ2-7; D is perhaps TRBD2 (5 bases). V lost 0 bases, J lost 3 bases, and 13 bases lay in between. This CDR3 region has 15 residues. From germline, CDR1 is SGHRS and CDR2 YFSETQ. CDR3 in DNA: TGCGCCAGCAGCTTGGCCCAGCGGAGTTTCTACGAGCAGTACTTC. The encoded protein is CASSLAQRSFYEQYF.

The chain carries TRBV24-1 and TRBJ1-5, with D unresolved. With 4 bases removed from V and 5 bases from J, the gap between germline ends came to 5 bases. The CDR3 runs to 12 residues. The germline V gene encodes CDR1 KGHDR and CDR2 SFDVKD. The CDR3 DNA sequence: TGTGCCACCAGTGAGACCGATCAGCCCCAGCATTTT. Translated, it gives CATSETDQPQHF.

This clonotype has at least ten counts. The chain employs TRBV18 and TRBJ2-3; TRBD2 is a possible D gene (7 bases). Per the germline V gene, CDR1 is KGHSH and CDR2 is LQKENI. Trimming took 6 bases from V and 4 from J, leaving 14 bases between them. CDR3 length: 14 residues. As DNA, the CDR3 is TGTGCCAGCTCCGTACAGGGAGGGTCAGATACGCAGTATTTT. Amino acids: CASSVQGGSDTQYF.